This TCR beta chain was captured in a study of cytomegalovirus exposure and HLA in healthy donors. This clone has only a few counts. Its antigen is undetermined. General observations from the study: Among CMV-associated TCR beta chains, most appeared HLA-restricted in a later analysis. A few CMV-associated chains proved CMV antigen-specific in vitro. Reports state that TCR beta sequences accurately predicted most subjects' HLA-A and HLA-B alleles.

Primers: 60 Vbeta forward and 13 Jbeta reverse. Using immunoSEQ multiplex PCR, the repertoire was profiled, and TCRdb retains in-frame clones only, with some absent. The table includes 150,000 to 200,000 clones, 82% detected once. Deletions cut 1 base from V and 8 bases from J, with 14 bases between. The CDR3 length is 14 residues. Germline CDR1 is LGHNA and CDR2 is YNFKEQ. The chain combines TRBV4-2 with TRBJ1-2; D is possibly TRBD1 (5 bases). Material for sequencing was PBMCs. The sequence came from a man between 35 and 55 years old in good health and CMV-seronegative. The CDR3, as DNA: TGTGCCAGCAGCCAAGGATGGGGGGATGGGGGCTACACCTTC. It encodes CASSQGWGDGGYTF.